A single sample is the source of the 29 T cell receptor beta chains below, sequenced in a study of T-cell reconstitution after alpha-beta-depleted transplantation in children. Unique molecular identifiers featured in how the TCRbeta library was prepared. TCRdb reprocessed the PCR reads via MiXCR and lists one record per CDR3 protein. Among just under 350,000 distinct CDR3 sequences listed, 16% were seen once. Material: PBMCs, mostly from graft donor cells, obtained 360 days after TCRalphabeta/CD19-depleted stem cell transplant. These TCRs come from a male patient aged 2 to 9 who had a stem cell transplant for acute lymphoblastic leukemia, so the T cells may come from the graft donor.

This clonotype was seen more than once but under ten times. The chain recombines TRBV6-1 with TRBJ2-1; D gene uncertain. V lost 7 bases, J lost 0 bases, and 10 bases lay in between. Germline loops: CDR1 MNHNS, CDR2 SASEGT. This CDR3 region has 14 residues. CDR3 in amino acids: CASTPVSSYNEQFF. CDR3 nucleotide sequence: TGTGCCAGCACCCCGGTGAGCTCCTACAATGAGCAGTTCTTC.

V is TRBV7-8 and J is TRBJ2-7; D tentatively reads TRBD1 or TRBD2 (5 bases each). The V and J ends lost 4 bases and 2 bases respectively, with 9 bases between them. Germline V gives CDR1 SGHVS, CDR2 FQNEAQ. The CDR3 length is 13 residues. The CDR3 loop reads CASSWDGPYEQYF. As DNA, the CDR3 is TGTGCCAGCAGCTGGGACGGGCCCTACGAGCAGTACTTC.

The gene calls are TRBV4-1 and TRBJ2-7; weak D call: TRBD1 (5 bases). CDR3 length: 14 amino acids. CDR1 is MGHRA and CDR2 is YSYEKL in the germline V gene. With 1 base removed from V and 4 bases from J, the gap between germline ends came to 11 bases. CDR3 region: CASSQGVGEYEQYF. The CDR3 DNA is TGCGCCAGCAGCCAAGGGGTAGGGGAATACGAGCAGTACTTC.

The J gene is TRBJ2-1, the V gene TRBV10-2; no firm D call. The V gene lost 8 bases and the J gene lost 7 bases, with 21 bases spanning the gap. Germline V gene sequence: CDR1 WSHSY, CDR2 SAAADI. The CDR3 sequence is 15 residues long. The CDR3, as DNA: TGCGCCAGCCTCCTGATCGGCCCCTGGGCGAATGAGCAGTTCTTC. Translated, it gives CASLLIGPWANEQFF.

This clonotype was counted at least ten times. The chain links TRBV12-3 or TRBV12-4 to TRBJ2-1; TRBD2 matches at 9 bases. This CDR3 has 16 residues. V was pared by 3 bases and J by 2 bases, with 5 bases of the junction left unmatched. CDR3 DNA: TGTGCCAGCAGTTTTCAAGGGACTAGCACCTACAATGAGCAGTTCTTC. Translated: CASSFQGTSTYNEQFF.

The V gene is TRBV7-6, the J gene TRBJ2-7; maybe TRBD1 (6 bases). Trimming took off 6 bases at V and 0 bases at J, with 12 bases between the two ends. The CDR3 loop spans 14 amino acids. Germline V lookup: CDR1 SGHVS, CDR2 FNYEAQ. The CDR3 DNA reads TGTGCCAGCAGTCCACAGGGAAACTCCTACGAGCAGTACTTC. This gives the protein CASSPQGNSYEQYF.

This clonotype turned up a few times. The chain employs TRBV12-3 or TRBV12-4 and TRBJ2-7; unclear D gene. V lost 8 bases and J 2 bases, leaving 13 bases between the germline ends. The CDR3 is made up of 13 amino acids. CDR3 DNA: TGTGCCAGCGCCCTGGCCGGCACCTACGAGCAGTACTTC. Its protein product is CASALAGTYEQYF.

This clonotype has only a few counts. The V call is TRBV24-1, the J call TRBJ2-5, with a tentative D call TRBD1 (5 bases). This CDR3 spans 14 amino acids. Trimming removed 4 bases from V and 4 bases from J, with 12 bases in between. Germline V gives CDR1 KGHDR, CDR2 SFDVKD. The CDR3 nucleotides read TGTGCCACCAGTGACCCGACAGTGGGAGAGACCCAGTACTTC. Its protein product is CATSDPTVGETQYF.

This clonotype was recorded many times. This chain connects TRBV18 to TRBJ2-1; the D is unclear. CDR1 KGHSH and CDR2 LQKENI come from the germline V gene. Trimming removed 6 bases at V and 8 bases at J, with 17 bases between. CDR3 size: 14 residues. DNA for the CDR3: TGTGCCAGCTCTCCAGGATTACAACTGTATGAGCAGTTCTTC. This encodes CASSPGLQLYEQFF. The whole variable domain, filled in from reference TRBV18 and TRBJ2-1, reads NAGVMQNPRHLVRRRGQEARLRCSPMKGHSHVYWYRQLPEEGLKFMVYLQKENIIDESGMPKERFSAEFPKEGPSILRIQQVVRGDSAAYFCASSPGLQLYEQFFGPGTRLTVL.

The V gene is TRBV7-8, the J gene TRBJ2-5; 8 bases align to TRBD1. Per the germline V gene, CDR1 is SGHVS and CDR2 is FQNEAQ. The CDR3 is 17 residues long. With V trimmed by 1 base and J by 1 base, 8 bases remained unmatched. CDR3 sequence: CASSLGWTGRIQETQYF. The DNA of the CDR3 is TGTGCCAGCAGCTTAGGATGGACAGGGAGGATCCAAGAGACCCAGTACTTC.

This clonotype showed up many times. The genes are TRBV12-3 or TRBV12-4 and TRBJ1-5, with a tentative D call TRBD1 (5 bases). The CDR3 loop spans 15 amino acids. The germline V and J ends were trimmed by 3 bases and 4 bases, with 13 bases remaining between them. The CDR3 region is CASSFRQSINQPQHF. Written as DNA, the CDR3 is TGTGCCAGCAGTTTCAGACAGTCTATTAATCAGCCCCAGCATTTT.

This clonotype came up a few times. The chain recombines TRBV7-8 with TRBJ2-3, with 8 bases fitting TRBD2. V shed 1 base, J shed 6 bases, and the junction held 6 bases outside the gene matches. The CDR3 runs to 15 residues. Per germline, CDR1 SGHVS and CDR2 FQNEAQ. CDR3 sequence reads: CASSLVVSGKDTQYF. Written as DNA, the CDR3 is TGTGCCAGCAGCTTAGTTGTTAGCGGGAAGGATACGCAGTATTTT.

The J gene is TRBJ2-7, the V gene TRBV4-2; TRBD2 matches at 9 bases. Germline values: CDR1 LGHNA, CDR2 YNFKEQ. The CDR3 has 16 residues. With 0 bases clipped from V and 3 bases from J, the junction kept 6 bases outside the gene matches. CDR3 region: CASSQDAGGKLYEQYF. CDR3 DNA: TGTGCCAGCAGCCAAGATGCGGGAGGGAAACTCTACGAGCAGTACTTC.

This clonotype has a handful of counts. This chain links TRBV3-1 with TRBJ2-4; TRBD2 matches at 11 bases. This CDR3 spans 18 amino acids. V was clipped by 0 bases and J by 5 bases; unmatched bases: 9. Germline-derived CDR1 and CDR2 are LGHDT and YNNKEL (reference sequence). CDR3 region: CASSQDRRLGLAENIQYF. CDR3 bases: TGTGCCAGCAGCCAAGATAGACGTCTGGGACTAGCGGAAAACATTCAGTACTTC. Full variable domain (remainder filled in from reference TRBV3-1 and TRBJ2-4): DTAVSQTPKYLVTQMGNDKSIKCEQNLGHDTMYWYKQDSKKFLKIMFSYNNKELIINETVPNRFSPKSPDKAHLNLHINSLELGDSAVYFCASSQDRRLGLAENIQYFGAGTRLSVL.

This clonotype was found many times. The CDR3 coding sequence is TGCGCCAGCAGCTTTAAGGGTTACGAGCAGTACTTC. Amino acids: CASSFKGYEQYF. The rearrangement uses TRBV5-1 and TRBJ2-7; D is uncertain. This CDR3 has 12 residues. V was trimmed by 2 bases and J by 4 bases, leaving 7 bases between them. Looked up from germline, CDR1 is SGHRS and CDR2 is YFSETQ.

The chain has TRBV20-1 and TRBJ1-5, with 8 bases fitting TRBD1. CDR1 DFQATT and CDR2 SNEGSKA come from the germline V gene (reference sequence). V shed 3 bases and J 7 bases; nucleotides not matched to a gene: 5. The CDR3 contains 13 residues. The CDR3 DNA reads as TGCAGTGCTAGCCCAGGGGGCGAACAGCCCCAGCATTTT. Amino acid sequence: CSASPGGEQPQHF.

This clonotype was found a few times. This chain connects TRBV6-2 or TRBV6-3 to TRBJ2-7; 8 nucleotides match TRBD1. The CDR3 spans 18 residues. The junction had 15 bases not matched to a gene; V was cut back by 2 bases and J by 3 bases. In germline, CDR1 is MNHEY, CDR2 SVGEGT. Here the CDR3 reads CASSYVLGQAPSVYEQYF. CDR3 DNA sequence: TGTGCCAGCAGTTACGTATTGGGACAGGCACCGTCGGTCTACGAGCAGTACTTC.

Ten or more counts support this clonotype. The chain employs TRBV5-6 and TRBJ2-3; D is ambiguous. The CDR3 contains 14 residues. Trimming pared 6 bases from V and 0 bases from J, leaving 11 bases between. From germline, CDR1 is SGHDT and CDR2 YYEEEE. CDR3 in DNA: TGTGCCAGCAAAGTCTACGGAAGCACAGATACGCAGTATTTT. Translating it yields CASKVYGSTDTQYF.

This clonotype occurred a few times. CDR3 sequence: CAWSLKSGYEQYF. CDR3 DNA: TGTGCCTGGAGTCTCAAGTCAGGCTACGAGCAGTACTTC. The J gene is TRBJ2-7, the V gene TRBV30; the D is unclear. The CDR3 consists of 13 residues. The V and J ends lost 2 bases and 3 bases respectively, with 11 bases between them. Germline V gene data show CDR1 as GTSNPN and CDR2 as SVGIG (reference sequence).

The rearrangement links TRBV11-2 to TRBJ2-3, with D unclear. V lost 5 bases and J 6 bases, leaving 18 bases between the germline ends. The CDR3 has 15 amino acids. Per germline, CDR1 SGHAT and CDR2 FQNNGV. The CDR3 reads CASSPGYDGCDTQYF. CDR3 nucleotides: TGTGCCAGCAGCCCCGGCTACGACGGATGCGATACGCAGTATTTT.

This clonotype was picked up a small number of times. The chain joins TRBV7-6 to TRBJ2-3, with D tentatively TRBD2 (6 bases). The length of the CDR3 is 19 residues. V was shortened by 2 bases and J by 1 base, with 22 bases between the two germline ends. CDR1 and CDR2 from the germline V gene are SGHVS and FNYEAQ. CDR3 nucleotide sequence: TGTGCCAGCAGCTTAACGTCGACCGGGGGTTGGTCTGGCACAGATACGCAGTATTTT. It specifies CASSLTSTGGWSGTDTQYF.

The J gene is TRBJ2-5, the V gene TRBV7-3, with TRBD2 matching 11 bases. Germline V gene data show CDR1 as SGHTA and CDR2 as FQGTGA. The CDR3 is 13 amino acids. The trim removed 5 bases at V and 13 bases at J, leaving 9 bases unmatched. The CDR3 DNA is TGTGCCAGCAGCCTCGGGACTAGCGGCTACTTGTACTTC. Translating it yields CASSLGTSGYLYF.

In this sample, this clonotype turned up a few times. The V call is TRBV18, the J call TRBJ2-2; D not certain. V dropped 2 bases and J dropped 4 bases, with 5 bases sitting between them. This CDR3 has 13 residues. Germline V lookup: CDR1 KGHSH, CDR2 LQKENI. CDR3 sequence (DNA): TGTGCCAGCTCACCATCAGGCACCGGGGAGCTGTTTTTT. This codes for CASSPSGTGELFF. The whole variable domain, remainder taken from reference TRBV18 and TRBJ2-2, is NAGVMQNPRHLVRRRGQEARLRCSPMKGHSHVYWYRQLPEEGLKFMVYLQKENIIDESGMPKERFSAEFPKEGPSILRIQQVVRGDSAAYFCASSPSGTGELFFGEGSRLTVL.

The table lists this clonotype with a few counts. The rearrangement links TRBV3-1 to TRBJ2-1; TRBD2 agrees at 7 bases. CDR1 and CDR2 (germline): LGHDT, YNNKEL (reference sequence). The V gene end was trimmed by 5 bases and the J gene end by 4 bases; junction bases not matched to a gene: 11. The CDR3 is 16 amino acids. The CDR3 loop reads CASSYRPSGLYNEQFF. Here the CDR3 DNA reads TGTGCCAGCAGCTACCGTCCTAGCGGACTTTACAATGAGCAGTTCTTC.

This rearrangement joins TRBV5-4 to TRBJ1-2; the match to TRBD1 covers 7 bases. CDR1 and CDR2 from the germline V gene are SGHNT and YYREEE (reference sequence). This CDR3 has 14 residues. V lost 4 bases and J lost 6; bases outside the gene matches: 9. The CDR3 loop is CASSRDREADGYTF. DNA of the CDR3: TGTGCCAGCAGCCGAGACAGGGAGGCGGATGGCTACACCTTC.

This clonotype occurred many times. J is TRBJ2-3 and V is TRBV29-1; 7 bases agree with TRBD2. The trim removed 6 bases at V and 10 bases at J, leaving 4 bases unmatched. Germline assignment: CDR1 SQVTM and CDR2 ANQGSEA. The CDR3 loop spans 10 amino acids. CDR3 bases: TGCAGCGTCGGGGGACTATCGCAGTATTTT. Residues: CSVGGLSQYF.

This clonotype came up a few times. The genes are TRBV5-1 and TRBJ2-6; perhaps TRBD1 as D (5 bases). Trimming cost V 4 bases and J 12 bases, with 17 bases left between them. The CDR3 loop spans 14 amino acids. Germline values: CDR1 SGHRS, CDR2 YFSETQ. CDR3 region: CASSVMGPRAVLTF. The CDR3 nucleotides read TGCGCCAGCAGCGTTATGGGCCCCAGGGCCGTCCTGACTTTC. Using reference TRBV5-1 and TRBJ2-6 for the parts outside the CDR3, the full variable domain is KAGVTQTPRYLIKTRGQQVTLSCSPISGHRSVSWYQQTPGQGLQFLFEYFSETQRNKGNFPGRFSGRQFSNSRSEMNVSTLELGDSALYLCASSVMGPRAVLTFGAGSRLTVL.

This clonotype was seen a few times. The rearrangement joins TRBV28 to TRBJ2-5; D remains unclear. V shed 6 bases and J shed 1 base, with 9 bases lying between them. This CDR3 region has 13 residues. Germline values: CDR1 MDHEN, CDR2 SYDVKM. CDR3 DNA: TGTGCCAGCAGCTGGAGCCCCCAAGAGACCCAGTACTTC. This codes for CASSWSPQETQYF.

This clonotype was detected a few times. This sequence joins TRBV30 and TRBJ2-5; a possible D gene is TRBD1 (6 bases). Trimming pared 5 bases from V and 2 bases from J, leaving 9 bases between. CDR1 is GTSNPN, CDR2 SVGIG, per germline (reference sequence). This CDR3 is 12 amino acids long. The CDR3 bases are TGTGCCTGGGGACAGCTTCAAGAGACCCAGTACTTC. It specifies CAWGQLQETQYF. Using reference TRBV30 and TRBJ2-5 for the parts outside the CDR3, the full variable domain is SQTIHQWPATLVQPVGSPLSLECTVEGTSNPNLYWYRQAAGRGLQLLFYSVGIGQISSEVPQNLSASRPQDRQFILSSKKLLLSDSGFYLCAWGQLQETQYFGPGTRLLVL.